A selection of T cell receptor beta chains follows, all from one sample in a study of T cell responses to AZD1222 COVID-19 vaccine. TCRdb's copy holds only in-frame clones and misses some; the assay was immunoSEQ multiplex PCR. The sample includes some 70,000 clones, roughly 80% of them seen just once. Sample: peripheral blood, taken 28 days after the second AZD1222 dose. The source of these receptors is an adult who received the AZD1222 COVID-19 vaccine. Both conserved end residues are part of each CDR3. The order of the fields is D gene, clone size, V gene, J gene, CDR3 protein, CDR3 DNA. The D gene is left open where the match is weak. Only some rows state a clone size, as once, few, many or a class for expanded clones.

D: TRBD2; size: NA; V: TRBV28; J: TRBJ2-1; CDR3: CASSWRGGAIFDEQFF; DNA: TGTGCCAGCAGTTGGCGGGGGGGGGCCATATTCGATGAGCAGTTCTTC
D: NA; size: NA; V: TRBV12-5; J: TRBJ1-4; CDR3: CASSRRGVPTNEKLFF; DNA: TGTGCTAGTTCCCGGAGGGGGGTACCAACTAATGAAAAACTGTTTTTT
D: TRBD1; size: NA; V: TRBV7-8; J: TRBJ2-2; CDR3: CASSYRDRGRTGELFF; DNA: TGTGCCAGCAGCTACCGGGACAGGGGGCGGACCGGGGAGCTGTTTTTT
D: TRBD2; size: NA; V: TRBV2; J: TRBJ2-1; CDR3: CASLAGGSPNEQFF; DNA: TGTGCCAGTCTAGCGGGGGGGTCCCCCAATGAGCAGTTCTTC
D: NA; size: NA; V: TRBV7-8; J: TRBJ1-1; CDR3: CASSWGHLNTEAFF; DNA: TGTGCCAGCAGCTGGGGACACCTGAACACTGAAGCTTTCTTT
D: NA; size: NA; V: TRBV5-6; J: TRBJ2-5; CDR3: CASSPPSGTQYF; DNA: TGTGCCAGCAGCCCTCCCTCCGGGACCCAGTACTTC
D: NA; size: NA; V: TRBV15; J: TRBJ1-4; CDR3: CATSRDPGTNEKLFF; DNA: TGTGCCACCAGCAGAGATCCAGGGACTAATGAAAAACTGTTTTTT
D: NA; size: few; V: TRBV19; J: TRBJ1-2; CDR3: CASDDEGSGGRFGYGYTF; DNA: TGTGCCAGCGACGACGAGGGTTCCGGAGGGCGGTTTGGATATGGCTACACCTTC
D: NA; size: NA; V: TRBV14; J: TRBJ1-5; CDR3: CASSFGNQPQHF; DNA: TGTGCCAGCAGTTTTGGCAATCAGCCCCAGCATTTT
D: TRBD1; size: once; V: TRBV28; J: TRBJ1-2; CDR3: CASTPAGQGGYGYTF; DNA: TGTGCCAGCACCCCCGCCGGACAGGGAGGTTATGGCTACACCTTC
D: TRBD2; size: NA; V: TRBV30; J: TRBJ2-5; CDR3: CAWGRTSLQETQYF; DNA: TGTGCCTGGGGCAGGACTAGTTTACAAGAGACCCAGTACTTC
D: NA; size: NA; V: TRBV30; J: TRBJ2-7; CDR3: CAWSVQWGKRSGGGYYEQYF; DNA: TGTGCCTGGAGTGTACAGTGGGGTAAGCGTTCGGGTGGAGGATACTACGAGCAGTACTTC
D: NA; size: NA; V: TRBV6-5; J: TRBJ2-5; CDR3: CASSDRTVQETQYF; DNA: TGTGCCAGCTCCGATAGGACAGTACAAGAGACCCAGTACTTC
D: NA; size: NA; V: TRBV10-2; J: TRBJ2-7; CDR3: CASARLGEQYF; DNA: TGCGCCAGCGCTCGGTTGGGCGAGCAGTACTTC
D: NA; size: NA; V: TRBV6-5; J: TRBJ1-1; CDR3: CASITGGGRGTEAFF; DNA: TGTGCCAGCATCACGGGAGGGGGGAGAGGCACTGAAGCTTTCTTT
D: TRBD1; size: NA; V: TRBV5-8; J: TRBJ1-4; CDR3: CASSRGRSGTGPEKLFF; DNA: TGTGCCAGCAGCCGGGGCCGGTCCGGGACAGGGCCTGAAAAACTGTTTTTT
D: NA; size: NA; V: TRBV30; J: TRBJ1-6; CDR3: CAWSTPRGSPLHF; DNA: TGTGCCTGGAGTACCCCCAGGGGTTCACCCCTCCACTTT
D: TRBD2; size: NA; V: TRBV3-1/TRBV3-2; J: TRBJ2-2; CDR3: CASTTASGSTGELFF; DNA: TGTGCCAGCACGACCGCTAGCGGGAGTACCGGGGAGCTGTTTTTT
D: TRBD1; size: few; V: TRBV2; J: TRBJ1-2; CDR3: CASSGDRGNGYTF; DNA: TGTGCCAGCAGCGGGGACAGGGGAAATGGCTACACCTTC
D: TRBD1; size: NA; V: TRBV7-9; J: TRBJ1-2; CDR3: CASSSTGKGYTF; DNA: TGTGCCAGCAGCTCGACAGGGAAAGGCTACACCTTC
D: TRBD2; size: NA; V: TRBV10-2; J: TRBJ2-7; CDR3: CASSERGLAGGAYEQYF; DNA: TGCGCCAGCAGTGAGAGGGGGCTAGCGGGGGGTGCCTACGAGCAGTACTTC
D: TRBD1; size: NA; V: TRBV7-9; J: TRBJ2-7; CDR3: CASSLGQGAEEQYF; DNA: TGTGCCAGCAGCTTGGGACAGGGGGCGGAGGAGCAGTACTTC
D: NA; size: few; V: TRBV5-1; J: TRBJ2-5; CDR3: CASSLEGRPETQYF; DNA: TGCGCCAGCAGCTTGGAGGGCAGGCCGGAGACCCAGTACTTC
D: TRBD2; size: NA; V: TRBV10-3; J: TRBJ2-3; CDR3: CAISSGGPTLSTDTQYF; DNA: TGTGCCATCAGCAGCGGGGGCCCAACCCTTAGCACAGATACGCAGTATTTT
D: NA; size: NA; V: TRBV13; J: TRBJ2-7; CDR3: CASSLGPGTQSYEQYF; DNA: TGTGCCAGCAGCTTAGGGCCTGGGACACAGAGTTACGAGCAGTACTTC
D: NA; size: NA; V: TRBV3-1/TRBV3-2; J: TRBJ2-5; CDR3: CASRSTGEGETQYF; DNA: TGTGCCAGCAGGTCAACAGGGGAGGGAGAGACCCAGTACTTC
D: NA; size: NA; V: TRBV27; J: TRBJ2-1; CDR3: CASSPGTELNEQFF; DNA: TGTGCCAGCAGCCCGGGGACGGAGCTTAATGAGCAGTTCTTC
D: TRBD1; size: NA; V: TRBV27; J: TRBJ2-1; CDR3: CASRTGVGEQFF; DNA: TGTGCCAGCAGAACAGGGGTTGGCGAGCAGTTCTTC
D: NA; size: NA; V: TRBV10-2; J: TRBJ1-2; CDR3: CASSEGTYGYTF; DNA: TGCGCCAGCAGCGAGGGGACCTATGGCTACACCTTC
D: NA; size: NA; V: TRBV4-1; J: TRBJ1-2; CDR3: CASSHLSSVGRSGNYGYTF; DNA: TGCGCCAGCAGCCATTTGTCCTCGGTGGGGAGATCAGGAAACTATGGCTACACCTTC
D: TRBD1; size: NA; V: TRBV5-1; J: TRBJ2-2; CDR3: CASYPGQDGELFF; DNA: TGCGCCAGTTATCCGGGACAGGACGGGGAGCTGTTTTTT
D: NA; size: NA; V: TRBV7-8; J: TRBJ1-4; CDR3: CASSWGARAGREKLFF; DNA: TGTGCCAGCAGCTGGGGCGCGAGGGCAGGTCGTGAAAAACTGTTTTTT
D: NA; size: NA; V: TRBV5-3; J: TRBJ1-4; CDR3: CARSLWARLAEEGEKLFF; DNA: TGTGCCAGAAGCTTGTGGGCAAGATTAGCCGAGGAGGGGGAAAAACTGTTTTTT
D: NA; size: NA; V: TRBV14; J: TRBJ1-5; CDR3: CASSQGVFQPQHF; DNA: TGTGCCAGCAGCCAAGGGGTTTTTCAGCCCCAGCATTTT
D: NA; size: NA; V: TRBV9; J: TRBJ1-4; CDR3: CAPAQDEKLFF; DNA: TGTGCCCCAGCACAAGATGAAAAACTGTTTTTT
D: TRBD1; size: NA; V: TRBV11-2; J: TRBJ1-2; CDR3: CASSRGQDYGYTF; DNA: TGTGCCAGCAGCCGTGGACAGGACTATGGCTACACCTTC
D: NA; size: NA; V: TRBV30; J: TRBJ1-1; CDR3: CAWSDTGTEAFF; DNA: TGTGCCTGGAGTGATACAGGGACTGAAGCTTTCTTT
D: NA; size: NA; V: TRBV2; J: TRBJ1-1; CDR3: CASSPDSRAFF; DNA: TGTGCCAGCAGTCCTGACAGTAGAGCTTTCTTT
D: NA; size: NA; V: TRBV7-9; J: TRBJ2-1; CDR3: CASSPDSGPNYNEQFF; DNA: TGTGCCAGCAGCCCCGATTCGGGTCCCAACTACAATGAGCAGTTCTTC
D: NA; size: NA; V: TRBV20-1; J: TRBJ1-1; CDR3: CSARSPQGVGF; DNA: TGCAGTGCGAGAAGTCCCCAAGGGGTTGGGTTT
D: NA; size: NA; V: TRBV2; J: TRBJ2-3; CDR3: CAKSEGIGGVTDTQYF; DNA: TGTGCCAAAAGCGAGGGGATAGGGGGGGTCACAGATACGCAGTATTTT
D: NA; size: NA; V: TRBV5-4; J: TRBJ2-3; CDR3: CASSPRGSNTQYF; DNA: TGTGCCAGCAGTCCTAGGGGCTCAAATACGCAGTATTTT
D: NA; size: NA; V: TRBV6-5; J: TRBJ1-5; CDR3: CASSTLGGGGEPQHF; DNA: TGTGCCAGCAGCACACTGGGAGGTGGGGGGGAGCCCCAGCATTTT
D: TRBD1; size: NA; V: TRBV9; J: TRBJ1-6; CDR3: CASSVEGGTGNSPLHF; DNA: TGTGCCAGCAGCGTAGAGGGAGGGACAGGTAATTCACCCCTCCACTTT
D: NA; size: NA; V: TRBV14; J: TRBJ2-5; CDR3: CASSQGSLETQYF; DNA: TGTGCCAGCAGCCAAGGTAGTCTAGAGACCCAGTACTTC
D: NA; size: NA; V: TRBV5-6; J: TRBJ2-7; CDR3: CASSLLAYSYEQYF; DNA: TGTGCCAGCAGCTTGCTCGCGTATTCCTACGAGCAGTACTTC
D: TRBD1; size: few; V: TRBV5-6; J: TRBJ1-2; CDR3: CASSVRTGGSYGYTF; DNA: TGTGCCAGCAGCGTTAGGACAGGGGGCAGCTATGGCTACACCTTC
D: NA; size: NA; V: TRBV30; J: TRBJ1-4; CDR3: CAWSVRSSEKLFF; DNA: TGTGCCTGGAGTGTGAGGAGTTCAGAAAAACTGTTTTTT
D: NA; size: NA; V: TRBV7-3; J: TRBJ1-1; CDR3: CASSSFGGAEAFF; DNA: TGTGCCAGCAGCTCGTTTGGTGGGGCTGAAGCTTTCTTT
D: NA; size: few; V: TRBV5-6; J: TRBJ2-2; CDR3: CASSLVWNANTGELFF; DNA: TGTGCCAGCAGCTTGGTATGGAACGCGAACACCGGGGAGCTGTTTTTT
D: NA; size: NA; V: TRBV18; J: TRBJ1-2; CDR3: CASSTNRANYGYTF; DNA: TGTGCCAGCTCAACTAACAGGGCTAACTATGGCTACACCTTC
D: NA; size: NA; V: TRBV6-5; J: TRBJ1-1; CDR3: CASIGVATEAFF; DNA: TGTGCCAGCATTGGGGTGGCCACTGAAGCTTTCTTT
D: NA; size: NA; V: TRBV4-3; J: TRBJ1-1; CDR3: CASSPELGTEAFF; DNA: TGCGCCAGCAGCCCCGAGCTGGGCACTGAAGCTTTCTTT